This T cell receptor beta chain was identified in a study of T-cell memory formation after mild COVID-19. Across the whole study: TCR clusters were mostly confined to one donor each.

TCRdb itself ran the 5' RACE reads through MiXCR, one entry per CDR3 protein. The table includes fewer than 500,000 distinct CDR3 sequences, around 27% detected once. The CDR3 has 14 amino acids. Germline lookup yields CDR1 KGHDR and CDR2 SFDVKD. Trimming removed 10 bases at V and 2 bases at J, with 13 bases between. Input material: PBMCs or a T cell subset sorted from them (not recorded which). This chain joins TRBV24-1 and TRBJ2-2; tentative D call: TRBD2 (5 bases). The clonotype was recovered from an adult woman who had mild COVID-19 (a few samples of this study predate the infection). Cell type and time point are not known. The CDR3 DNA sequence: TGTGCCACTAAGGAGGACCCTAACACCGGGGAGCTGTTTTTT. This codes for CATKEDPNTGELFF.